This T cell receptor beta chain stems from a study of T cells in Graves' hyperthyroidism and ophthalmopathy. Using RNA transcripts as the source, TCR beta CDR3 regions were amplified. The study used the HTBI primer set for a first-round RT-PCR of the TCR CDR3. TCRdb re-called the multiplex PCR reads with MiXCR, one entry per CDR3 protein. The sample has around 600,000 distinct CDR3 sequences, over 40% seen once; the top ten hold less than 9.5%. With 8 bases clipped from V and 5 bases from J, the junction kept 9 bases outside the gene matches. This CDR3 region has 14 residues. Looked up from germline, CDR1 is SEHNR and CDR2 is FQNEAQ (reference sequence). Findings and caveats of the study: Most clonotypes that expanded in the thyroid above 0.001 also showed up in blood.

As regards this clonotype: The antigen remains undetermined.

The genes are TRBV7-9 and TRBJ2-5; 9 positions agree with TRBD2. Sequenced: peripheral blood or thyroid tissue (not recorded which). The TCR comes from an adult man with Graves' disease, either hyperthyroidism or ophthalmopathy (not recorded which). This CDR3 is CASGGGALYETQYF. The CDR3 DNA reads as TGTGCCAGCGGCGGGGGGGCCCTTTATGAGACCCAGTACTTC.